Shown below are 5 T cell receptor beta chains from a single sample sequenced in a study of shared clonotypes between healthy human individuals. Terminally differentiated effector memory CD45RA+ cells were excluded by CCR7 positive selection of CD45RO-negative cells. The protocol was immunoSEQ multiplex PCR, while the TCRdb copy is restricted to in-frame clones and leaves out a portion. The sample carries hundreds of thousands of clones, roughly 95% recorded once. Sequencing input: naive CD8+ T cells sorted from blood. The receptors were gathered from a woman in her twenties or thirties in good health.

The rearrangement joins TRBV15 to TRBJ2-1; D possibly corresponds to TRBD2 (6 bases). CDR3 length: 16 amino acids. The germline V gene has CDR1 LNHNV and CDR2 YYDKDF (reference sequence). The V and J ends lost 0 bases and 2 bases respectively, with 11 bases between them. The CDR3 spells CATSRDLAPAYNEQFF. CDR3 bases: TGTGCCACCAGCAGAGATCTAGCGCCGGCCTACAATGAGCAGTTCTTC. The full variable domain, in which reference TRBV15 and TRBJ2-1 provide the parts outside the CDR3, is DAMVIQNPRYQVTQFGKPVTLSCSQTLNHNVMYWYQQKSSQAPKLLFHYYDKDFNNEADTPDNFQSRRPNTSFCFLDIRSPGLGDTAMYLCATSRDLAPAYNEQFFGPGTRLTVL.

A word on this clone: The junction departs from germline at one end; a sequencing error may be responsible. J is TRBJ2-7 and V is TRBV28; 11 positions agree with TRBD1. There are 20 residues in the CDR3. Germline CDR1 reads MDHEN; CDR2 reads SYDVKM. CDR3 protein: CASTLRGGGTGGTYPYEQYF. The DNA for the CDR3 is TGTGCCAGCACCCTCAGGGGTGGAGGGACAGGGGGGACGTACCCCTATGAGCAGTACTTC.

The chain recombines TRBV6-6 with TRBJ2-7; D is unclear. With 4 bases removed from V and 6 bases from J, the gap between germline ends came to 19 bases. The CDR3 has 15 residues. From germline, CDR1 is MNHNY and CDR2 SVGAGI (reference sequence). The CDR3: CASSLSRPLVSEQYF. CDR3 DNA sequence: TGTGCCAGCAGTTTGTCACGACCCCTTGTTTCCGAGCAGTACTTC.

The rearrangement uses TRBV27 and TRBJ2-7, with no clear D. V was pared by 4 bases and J by 2 bases, with 18 bases between. The CDR3 is 16 residues long. CDR1 is MNHEY, CDR2 SMNVEV, per germline (reference sequence). The CDR3 DNA follows: TGTGCCAGCAGTTATCATCCTGAGCGAGAAACCTACGAGCAGTACTTC. Its protein product is CASSYHPERETYEQYF.

Note on this clone: The same CDR3 arises from other DNA sequences in this sample as well. The chain is built from TRBV5-6 and TRBJ1-1; D unresolved. The CDR3 spans 13 residues. Germline V gene lookup returns CDR1 SGHDT and CDR2 YYEEEE. V lost 0 bases and J 1 base, leaving 4 bases between the germline ends. The CDR3 DNA follows: TGTGCCAGCAGCTTGGGCCGGAACACTGAAGCTTTCTTT. It translates to CASSLGRNTEAFF.